These T cell receptor beta chains were read from a single sample in a study of regulatory and conventional T cells in RAG deficiency. The table came from immunoSEQ multiplex PCR; TCRdb's copy has only in-frame clones and leaves some out. The sample includes under 45,000 clones, 76% seen only once; the top ten take just under 3.5%. Another study also made use of these data, one on regulatory T cells.

Sequencing used CD4+ effector T cells sorted from blood. The receptors were sampled from a human donor in good health. CDR3s include the opening cysteine and the closing phenylalanine or tryptophan. The order of the fields is clone size, J gene, V gene, D gene, CDR3 protein, CDR3 DNA. D genes are given only for firm matches. Clone size is given for some rows only: seen once, a few or many times, or a class if the clone is expanded.

.	TRBJ1-2	TRBV7-2	.	CASTPTGPNYGYTF	TGTGCCAGCACCCCCACAGGGCCTAACTATGGCTACACCTTC
.	TRBJ2-5	TRBV7-8	TRBD1	CASSLRGQGEHETQYF	TGTGCCAGCAGCCTAAGGGGACAGGGAGAACACGAGACCCAGTACTTC
.	TRBJ1-6	TRBV7-2	.	CASSLMSSYNSPLHF	TGTGCCAGCAGCTTGATGAGCTCCTATAATTCACCCCTCCACTTT
.	TRBJ1-1	TRBV5-1	TRBD1	CASSLLRGRVNTEAFF	TGCGCCAGCAGCTTGCTCAGGGGGCGCGTGAACACTGAAGCTTTCTTT
few	TRBJ2-2	TRBV2	TRBD1	CASSGQGVSNTGELFF	TGTGCCAGCAGTGGGCAGGGGGTTTCGAACACCGGGGAGCTGTTTTTT
.	TRBJ2-3	TRBV30	.	CAWSVLADTQYF	TGTGCCTGGAGTGTTTTAGCAGATACGCAGTATTTT
.	TRBJ1-2	TRBV7-3	.	CASSLSGVQGYTF	TGTGCCAGCAGCTTAAGTGGGGTACAAGGCTACACCTTC
.	TRBJ2-5	TRBV7-2	.	CASSLERGETQYF	TGTGCCAGCAGCTTAGAGAGGGGAGAGACCCAGTACTTC
.	TRBJ2-5	TRBV5-1	.	CASSLVSGRETQYF	TGCGCCAGCAGCTTGGTGTCCGGCAGAGAGACCCAGTACTTC
.	TRBJ2-2	TRBV7-8	TRBD1	CASSLGGTGPNTGELFF	TGTGCCAGCAGCTTAGGTGGGACAGGGCCGAACACCGGGGAGCTGTTTTTT
few	TRBJ2-7	TRBV2	TRBD1	CASSMDREEEQYF	TGTGCCAGCAGTATGGACAGGGAAGAGGAGCAGTACTTC
.	TRBJ2-7	TRBV5-1	TRBD2	CASSLAPTSGYEQYF	TGCGCCAGCAGCTTGGCCCCGACTAGCGGCTACGAGCAGTACTTC
.	TRBJ1-5	TRBV6-5	TRBD1	CASRPGQMGNQPQHF	TGTGCCAGCAGACCGGGACAGATGGGCAATCAGCCCCAGCATTTT
few	TRBJ1-1	TRBV18	.	CASSPARINTEAFF	TGTGCCAGCTCACCCGCCAGAATTAACACTGAAGCTTTCTTT
.	TRBJ1-2	TRBV7-9	.	CASSLVAGQKGGYTF	TGTGCCAGCAGCTTAGTGGCCGGACAAAAAGGAGGCTACACCTTC
.	TRBJ2-6	TRBV25-1	TRBD1	CASSDFPGQSSGANVLTF	TGTGCCAGCAGTGATTTTCCGGGACAGAGCTCTGGGGCCAACGTCCTGACTTTC
.	TRBJ1-6	TRBV6-6	.	CASKTGLNSPLHF	TGTGCCAGCAAAACGGGCCTTAATTCACCCCTCCACTTT
.	TRBJ1-2	TRBV6-5	.	CASRSGPWGYGYTF	TGTGCCAGCAGGTCGGGACCCTGGGGCTATGGCTACACCTTC
.	TRBJ1-4	TRBV11-2	.	CASTRPAVNEKLFF	TGTGCCAGCACCCGACCGGCGGTGAATGAAAAACTGTTTTTT
.	TRBJ1-2	TRBV28	.	CASRGGGYGYTF	TGTGCCAGCAGAGGGGGGGGCTATGGCTACACCTTC
.	TRBJ2-7	TRBV5-3	TRBD1	CARSLEGQGGGSSYEQYF	TGTGCCAGAAGCTTGGAGGGACAGGGAGGCGGTTCCAGTTACGAGCAGTACTTC
once	TRBJ1-2	TRBV30	TRBD1	CAWSGGTGSGYTF	TGTGCCTGGAGTGGAGGGACAGGGTCAGGCTACACCTTC
.	TRBJ2-3	TRBV4-2	.	CASSSTQAHPSTDTQYF	TGTGCCAGCAGCTCAACCCAGGCCCACCCCAGCACAGATACGCAGTATTTT
few	TRBJ1-5	TRBV12-5	.	CASAVGGGQPQHF	TGTGCTAGTGCCGTGGGGGGAGGTCAGCCCCAGCATTTT
.	TRBJ1-3	TRBV29-1	.	CSVDGPGQRGPGNTIYF	TGCAGCGTTGACGGACCCGGACAGCGGGGCCCTGGAAACACCATATATTTT
.	TRBJ1-2	TRBV7-2	TRBD1	CASSPQRTGYGYTF	TGTGCCAGCAGCCCCCAAAGGACAGGGTATGGCTACACCTTC
.	TRBJ2-7	TRBV2	TRBD1	CASSLLGQGTQRGEQYF	TGTGCCAGCAGCTTGCTTGGACAGGGGACTCAAAGAGGCGAGCAGTACTTC
.	TRBJ1-4	TRBV9	TRBD1	CASSAQAQGNEKLFF	TGTGCCAGCAGCGCACAGGCACAGGGGAATGAAAAACTGTTTTTT
.	TRBJ2-7	TRBV28	.	CASSPTPEPRGEQYF	TGTGCCAGCAGTCCAACCCCGGAACCCCGTGGCGAGCAGTACTTC
.	TRBJ2-3	TRBV7-6	.	CASSPFGSSSADTQYF	TGTGCCAGCAGCCCCTTCGGGTCTAGCAGCGCAGATACGCAGTATTTT
.	TRBJ2-2	TRBV25-1	.	CASSDNTGELFF	TGTGCCAGCAGTGACAACACCGGGGAGCTGTTTTTT
few	TRBJ2-2	TRBV19	TRBD2	CASLRGTSLFF	TGTGCCAGCCTGCGCGGGACTAGCCTGTTTTTT
.	TRBJ2-5	TRBV5-1	TRBD2	CASSLGTSVQETQYF	TGCGCCAGCAGCTTGGGAACTAGCGTACAAGAGACCCAGTACTTC
.	TRBJ1-5	TRBV6-1	TRBD1	CATGDRANQPQHF	TGTGCCACCGGGGACAGGGCGAATCAGCCCCAGCATTTT
.	TRBJ1-3	TRBV7-2	.	CASSLVPEPGNTIYF	TGTGCCAGCAGCTTAGTTCCGGAGCCCGGAAACACCATATATTTT
.	TRBJ1-1	TRBV11-2	.	CASSLGGNTEAFF	TGTGCCAGCAGCTTAGGGGGGAACACTGAAGCTTTCTTT
.	TRBJ2-7	TRBV5-8	.	CASSFPLSEQYF	TGTGCCAGCAGCTTTCCTCTAAGCGAGCAGTACTTC
.	TRBJ1-5	TRBV7-9	.	CASSPPGTRDQPQHF	TGTGCCAGCAGCCCACCCGGGACAAGGGATCAGCCCCAGCATTTT
once	TRBJ1-2	TRBV7-2	TRBD1	CASSAPDRANYGYTF	TGTGCCAGCAGCGCACCCGACAGGGCTAACTATGGCTACACCTTC
.	TRBJ2-7	TRBV18	.	CASSPSGSSYEQYF	TGTGCCAGCTCACCTAGCGGCAGCTCCTACGAGCAGTACTTC
.	TRBJ1-4	TRBV5-6	TRBD1	CASSLRQGGEKLFF	TGTGCCAGCAGCTTAAGACAGGGTGGTGAAAAACTGTTTTTT
.	TRBJ1-3	TRBV23-1	.	CAILIKLSSGNTIYF	TGCGCCATCTTGATAAAACTGAGCTCTGGAAACACCATATATTTT
.	TRBJ2-2	TRBV29-1	.	CSGQGTGELFF	TGCAGCGGTCAGGGGACCGGGGAGCTGTTTTTT
.	TRBJ2-1	TRBV6-1	.	CASTEGGQSYNEQFF	TGTGCCAGCACCGAGGGGGGACAGTCCTACAATGAGCAGTTCTTC
.	TRBJ2-1	TRBV5-6	.	CASSSWAGIVANEQFF	TGTGCCAGCAGCTCTTGGGCGGGAATTGTAGCGAATGAGCAGTTCTTC
.	TRBJ2-1	TRBV27	.	CASSFRTDYNEQFF	TGTGCCAGCAGTTTCCGGACAGACTACAATGAGCAGTTCTTC
.	TRBJ2-7	TRBV6-5	.	CASSYFGGSFSEQYF	TGTGCCAGCAGTTACTTTGGGGGCAGCTTCTCCGAGCAGTACTTC
.	TRBJ2-2	TRBV10-3	.	CAIQGTGELFF	TGTGCCATCCAGGGGACCGGGGAGCTGTTTTTT
.	TRBJ2-5	TRBV25-1	.	CASRGGRTEETQYF	TGTGCCAGCAGGGGAGGAAGGACAGAAGAGACCCAGTACTTC
few	TRBJ1-4	TRBV30	.	CAWSVHRSEKLFF	TGTGCCTGGAGTGTACACCGGAGTGAAAAACTGTTTTTT
.	TRBJ1-1	TRBV27	.	CASSLKVGQQNTEAFF	TGTGCCAGCAGTTTAAAAGTAGGGCAGCAGAACACTGAAGCTTTCTTT
few	TRBJ1-2	TRBV28	TRBD1	CASSFRDRGGTF	TGTGCCAGCAGTTTCCGGGACAGGGGAGGCACCTTC
few	TRBJ1-3	TRBV18	.	CASSPRGRSGNTIYF	TGTGCCAGCTCACCAAGGGGCCGCTCGGGAAACACCATATATTTT
.	TRBJ1-4	TRBV5-8	.	CASSPGRTGNEKLFF	TGTGCCAGCAGCCCCGGCCGAACAGGGAATGAAAAACTGTTTTTT
once	TRBJ1-5	TRBV5-4	TRBD1	CASSRGTGANQPQHF	TGTGCCAGCAGCCGCGGGACAGGGGCCAATCAGCCCCAGCATTTT